This is a list of T cell receptor beta chains from one sample in a study of cytomegalovirus exposure and HLA in healthy donors. Sequencing was performed with immunoSEQ multiplex PCR; in TCRdb, only in-frame clones are kept and a portion is missing. The profile shows over 130,000 clones, 60% to 85% of them singletons. The sample comprised PBMCs. Receptors were obtained from a man between 40 and 49 years old in good health and CMV-seronegative. Both conserved end residues are part of each CDR3. The D gene is left open where the match is weak. For some rows the clone size is stated as once, few or many, or as a class when expanded; others skip it.

>TRBV11-3|TRBD2|TRBJ2-2|once
CASSLEGLPTGELFF
TGTGCCAGCAGCTTAGAGGGACTACCAACCGGGGAGCTGTTTTTT
>TRBV12-5|TRBD1|TRBJ2-1|few
CASARPGQGSNEQFF
TGTGCTAGTGCCCGACCGGGACAGGGATCCAATGAGCAGTTCTTC
>TRBV2|NA|TRBJ2-3|NA
CASSATGSTDTQYF
TGTGCCAGCAGTGCTACGGGAAGCACAGATACGCAGTATTTT
>TRBV5-4|TRBD2|TRBJ2-7|NA
CASSLALLAGEEQYF
TGTGCCAGCAGCTTGGCCCTACTAGCGGGAGAAGAGCAGTACTTC
>TRBV5-1|NA|TRBJ2-7|NA
CASSLEAGSSSYEQYF
TGCGCCAGCAGCTTGGAGGCGGGCTCGAGCTCCTACGAGCAGTACTTC
>TRBV7-7|TRBD1|TRBJ2-2|NA
CASAPGQITGELFF
TGTGCCAGCGCTCCGGGACAGATCACCGGGGAGCTGTTTTTT
>TRBV11-2|TRBD1|TRBJ1-2|few
CASSLQSGQGAYGYTF
TGTGCCAGCAGCTTACAGTCGGGACAGGGGGCTTATGGCTACACCTTC
>TRBV27|NA|TRBJ2-1|once
CASSLSGTHFYNEQFF
TGTGCCAGCAGTTTGTCCGGGACACACTTTTACAATGAGCAGTTCTTC
>TRBV7-3|TRBD2|TRBJ2-5|few
CASSRGGAGETQYF
TGTGCCAGCAGCCGCGGGGGGGCTGGGGAGACCCAGTACTTC
>TRBV5-1|TRBD1|TRBJ1-3|NA
CASSPGQGRNTIYF
TGCGCCAGCAGCCCGGGACAGGGGCGTAACACCATATATTTT
>TRBV28|NA|TRBJ2-7|NA
CASSLGVLGNEQYF
TGTGCCAGCAGTTTAGGAGTCCTCGGAAACGAGCAGTACTTC
>TRBV10-1|NA|TRBJ2-3|NA
CASSEPSTDTQYF
TGCGCCAGCAGTGAGCCCTCCACAGATACGCAGTATTTT
>TRBV28|NA|TRBJ2-2|NA
CASSAPPGRDLFGELFF
TGTGCCAGCAGTGCCCCTCCGGGCAGGGATCTTTTCGGGGAGCTGTTTTTT
>TRBV18|TRBD2|TRBJ2-3|NA
CASSATGGSGRTDTQYF
TGTGCCAGCTCAGCCACGGGCGGGAGCGGCCGCACAGATACGCAGTATTTT
>TRBV9|TRBD2|TRBJ2-3|NA
CASSVARLAGGTDTQYF
TGTGCCAGCAGCGTAGCTCGACTAGCGGGGGGCACAGATACGCAGTATTTT
>TRBV7-9|TRBD1|TRBJ2-7|NA
CASSSGGQGAYEQYF
TGTGCCAGCAGCTCCGGGGGACAGGGCGCCTACGAGCAGTACTTC
>TRBV27|TRBD1|TRBJ2-3|NA
CASSLSGGRDTQYF
TGTGCCAGCAGTTTATCAGGGGGCAGGGATACGCAGTATTTT
>TRBV6-1|TRBD1|TRBJ1-4|NA
CASSLRTGEDEKLFF
TGTGCCAGCAGTCTGCGGACAGGGGAGGATGAAAAACTGTTTTTT
>TRBV7-9|NA|TRBJ2-2|NA
CASSLVALNTGELFF
TGTGCCAGCAGCTTAGTAGCTCTGAACACCGGGGAGCTGTTTTTT
>TRBV5-5|NA|TRBJ1-1|few
CASSLARDTEAFF
TGTGCCAGCAGCTTGGCGAGAGACACTGAAGCTTTCTTT
>TRBV4-1|TRBD1|TRBJ1-1|NA
CASSSNRGTGTEAFF
TGCGCCAGCAGCTCTAACAGGGGAACGGGCACTGAAGCTTTCTTT
>TRBV5-1|TRBD2|TRBJ2-7|NA
CASSLVSPGLAGVGPTYEQYF
TGCGCCAGCAGCTTGGTTAGCCCGGGACTAGCGGGAGTGGGGCCAACCTACGAGCAGTACTTC
>TRBV19|NA|TRBJ1-1|NA
CASSIFNTEAFF
TGTGCCAGTAGTATCTTCAACACTGAAGCTTTCTTT
>TRBV6-4|NA|TRBJ2-6|NA
CASSEDGRSGANVLTF
TGTGCCAGCAGTGAAGATGGGCGTAGTGGGGCCAACGTCCTGACTTTC
>TRBV5-1|NA|TRBJ2-1|few
CASSFAKSPPYNEQFF
TGCGCCAGCAGCTTCGCCAAGAGTCCCCCCTACAATGAGCAGTTCTTC
>TRBV11-3|NA|TRBJ1-1|few
CASSLVRANTEAFF
TGTGCCAGCAGCTTAGTCAGGGCGAACACTGAAGCTTTCTTT
>TRBV25-1|NA|TRBJ1-1|NA
CASSGTLRGTEAFF
TGTGCCAGCAGTGGAACCCTTCGGGGGACTGAAGCTTTCTTT
>TRBV25-1|TRBD2|TRBJ2-7|NA
CATLRGSIQQYF
TGTGCCACCCTGCGGGGGAGTATACAGCAGTACTTC
>TRBV6-6|NA|TRBJ1-4|NA
CASSHGGDSEKLFF
TGTGCCAGCAGTCACGGGGGGGATAGTGAAAAACTGTTTTTT